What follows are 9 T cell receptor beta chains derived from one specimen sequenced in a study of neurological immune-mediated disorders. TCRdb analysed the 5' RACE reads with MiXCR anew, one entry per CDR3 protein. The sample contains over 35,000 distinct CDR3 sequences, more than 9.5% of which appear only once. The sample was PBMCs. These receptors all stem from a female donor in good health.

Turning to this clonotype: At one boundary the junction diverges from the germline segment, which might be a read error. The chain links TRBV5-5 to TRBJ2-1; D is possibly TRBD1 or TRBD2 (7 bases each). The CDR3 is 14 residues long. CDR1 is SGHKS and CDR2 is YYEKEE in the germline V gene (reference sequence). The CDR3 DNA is TGTGCCAACAGCTCAATGACAGGGAGGGATGACCAGTTCTTC. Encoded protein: CANSSMTGRDDQFF.

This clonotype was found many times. CDR3 sequence (DNA): TGCGCCAGCAGCTTAGGTACCACCGGGGAGCTGTTTTTT. Translated, it gives CASSLGTTGELFF. The chain carries TRBV5-1 and TRBJ2-2; D ambiguous. The CDR3 runs 13 residues. Deletions cut 2 bases from V and 4 bases from J, with 6 bases between. Germline CDR1 is SGHRS and CDR2 is YFSETQ. Using reference TRBV5-1 and TRBJ2-2 for the parts outside the CDR3, the full variable domain is KAGVTQTPRYLIKTRGQQVTLSCSPISGHRSVSWYQQTPGQGLQFLFEYFSETQRNKGNFPGRFSGRQFSNSRSEMNVSTLELGDSALYLCASSLGTTGELFFGEGSRLTVL.

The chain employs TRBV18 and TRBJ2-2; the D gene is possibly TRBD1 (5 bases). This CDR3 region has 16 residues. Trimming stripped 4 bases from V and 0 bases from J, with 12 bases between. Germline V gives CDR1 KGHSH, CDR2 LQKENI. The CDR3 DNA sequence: TGTGCCAGCTCACTGCAGACAGAGTCGAACACCGGGGAGCTGTTTTTT. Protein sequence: CASSLQTESNTGELFF.

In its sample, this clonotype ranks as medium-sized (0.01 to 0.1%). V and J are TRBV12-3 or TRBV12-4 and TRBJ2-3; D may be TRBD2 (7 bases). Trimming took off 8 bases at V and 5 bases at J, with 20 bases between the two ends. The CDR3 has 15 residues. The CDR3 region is CASAQEGGLEDTQYF. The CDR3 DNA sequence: TGTGCCAGCGCGCAGGAGGGGGGGCTGGAAGATACGCAGTATTTT.

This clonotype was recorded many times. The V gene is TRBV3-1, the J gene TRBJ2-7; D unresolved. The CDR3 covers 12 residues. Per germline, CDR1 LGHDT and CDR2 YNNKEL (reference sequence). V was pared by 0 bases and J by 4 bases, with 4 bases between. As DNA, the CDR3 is TGTGCCAGCAGCCAAGACGGATACGAGCAGTACTTC. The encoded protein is CASSQDGYEQYF.

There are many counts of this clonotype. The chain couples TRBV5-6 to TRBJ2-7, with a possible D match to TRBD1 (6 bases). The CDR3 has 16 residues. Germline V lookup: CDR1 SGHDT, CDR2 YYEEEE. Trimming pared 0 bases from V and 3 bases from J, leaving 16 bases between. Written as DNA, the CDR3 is TGTGCCAGCAGCTTGGGAACGGCAGGGGTCTTCTACGAGCAGTACTTC. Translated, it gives CASSLGTAGVFYEQYF.

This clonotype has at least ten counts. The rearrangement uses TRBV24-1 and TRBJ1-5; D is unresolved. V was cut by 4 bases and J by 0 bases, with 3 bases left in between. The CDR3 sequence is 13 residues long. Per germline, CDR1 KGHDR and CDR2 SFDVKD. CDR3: CATSENSNQPQHF. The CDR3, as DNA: TGTGCCACCAGTGAAAATAGCAATCAGCCCCAGCATTTT.

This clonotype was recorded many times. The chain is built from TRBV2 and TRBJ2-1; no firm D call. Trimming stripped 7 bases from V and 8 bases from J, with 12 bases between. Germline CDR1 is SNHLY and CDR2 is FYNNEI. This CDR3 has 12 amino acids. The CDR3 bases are TGTGCCAGCAAGCCACTCGACTATGAGCAGTTCTTC. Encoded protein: CASKPLDYEQFF. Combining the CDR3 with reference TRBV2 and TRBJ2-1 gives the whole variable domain EPEVTQTPSHQVTQMGQEVILRCVPISNHLYFYWYRQILGQKVEFLVSFYNNEISEKSEIFDDQFSVERPDGSNFTLKIRSTKLEDSAMYFCASKPLDYEQFFGPGTRLTVL.

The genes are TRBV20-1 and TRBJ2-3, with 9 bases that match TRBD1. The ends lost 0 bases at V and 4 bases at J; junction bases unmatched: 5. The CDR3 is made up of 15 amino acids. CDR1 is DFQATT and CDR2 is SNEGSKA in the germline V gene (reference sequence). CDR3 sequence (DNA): TGCAGTGCTAGAGACCTGGGACAGGGAGCAGATACGCAGTATTTT. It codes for CSARDLGQGADTQYF.